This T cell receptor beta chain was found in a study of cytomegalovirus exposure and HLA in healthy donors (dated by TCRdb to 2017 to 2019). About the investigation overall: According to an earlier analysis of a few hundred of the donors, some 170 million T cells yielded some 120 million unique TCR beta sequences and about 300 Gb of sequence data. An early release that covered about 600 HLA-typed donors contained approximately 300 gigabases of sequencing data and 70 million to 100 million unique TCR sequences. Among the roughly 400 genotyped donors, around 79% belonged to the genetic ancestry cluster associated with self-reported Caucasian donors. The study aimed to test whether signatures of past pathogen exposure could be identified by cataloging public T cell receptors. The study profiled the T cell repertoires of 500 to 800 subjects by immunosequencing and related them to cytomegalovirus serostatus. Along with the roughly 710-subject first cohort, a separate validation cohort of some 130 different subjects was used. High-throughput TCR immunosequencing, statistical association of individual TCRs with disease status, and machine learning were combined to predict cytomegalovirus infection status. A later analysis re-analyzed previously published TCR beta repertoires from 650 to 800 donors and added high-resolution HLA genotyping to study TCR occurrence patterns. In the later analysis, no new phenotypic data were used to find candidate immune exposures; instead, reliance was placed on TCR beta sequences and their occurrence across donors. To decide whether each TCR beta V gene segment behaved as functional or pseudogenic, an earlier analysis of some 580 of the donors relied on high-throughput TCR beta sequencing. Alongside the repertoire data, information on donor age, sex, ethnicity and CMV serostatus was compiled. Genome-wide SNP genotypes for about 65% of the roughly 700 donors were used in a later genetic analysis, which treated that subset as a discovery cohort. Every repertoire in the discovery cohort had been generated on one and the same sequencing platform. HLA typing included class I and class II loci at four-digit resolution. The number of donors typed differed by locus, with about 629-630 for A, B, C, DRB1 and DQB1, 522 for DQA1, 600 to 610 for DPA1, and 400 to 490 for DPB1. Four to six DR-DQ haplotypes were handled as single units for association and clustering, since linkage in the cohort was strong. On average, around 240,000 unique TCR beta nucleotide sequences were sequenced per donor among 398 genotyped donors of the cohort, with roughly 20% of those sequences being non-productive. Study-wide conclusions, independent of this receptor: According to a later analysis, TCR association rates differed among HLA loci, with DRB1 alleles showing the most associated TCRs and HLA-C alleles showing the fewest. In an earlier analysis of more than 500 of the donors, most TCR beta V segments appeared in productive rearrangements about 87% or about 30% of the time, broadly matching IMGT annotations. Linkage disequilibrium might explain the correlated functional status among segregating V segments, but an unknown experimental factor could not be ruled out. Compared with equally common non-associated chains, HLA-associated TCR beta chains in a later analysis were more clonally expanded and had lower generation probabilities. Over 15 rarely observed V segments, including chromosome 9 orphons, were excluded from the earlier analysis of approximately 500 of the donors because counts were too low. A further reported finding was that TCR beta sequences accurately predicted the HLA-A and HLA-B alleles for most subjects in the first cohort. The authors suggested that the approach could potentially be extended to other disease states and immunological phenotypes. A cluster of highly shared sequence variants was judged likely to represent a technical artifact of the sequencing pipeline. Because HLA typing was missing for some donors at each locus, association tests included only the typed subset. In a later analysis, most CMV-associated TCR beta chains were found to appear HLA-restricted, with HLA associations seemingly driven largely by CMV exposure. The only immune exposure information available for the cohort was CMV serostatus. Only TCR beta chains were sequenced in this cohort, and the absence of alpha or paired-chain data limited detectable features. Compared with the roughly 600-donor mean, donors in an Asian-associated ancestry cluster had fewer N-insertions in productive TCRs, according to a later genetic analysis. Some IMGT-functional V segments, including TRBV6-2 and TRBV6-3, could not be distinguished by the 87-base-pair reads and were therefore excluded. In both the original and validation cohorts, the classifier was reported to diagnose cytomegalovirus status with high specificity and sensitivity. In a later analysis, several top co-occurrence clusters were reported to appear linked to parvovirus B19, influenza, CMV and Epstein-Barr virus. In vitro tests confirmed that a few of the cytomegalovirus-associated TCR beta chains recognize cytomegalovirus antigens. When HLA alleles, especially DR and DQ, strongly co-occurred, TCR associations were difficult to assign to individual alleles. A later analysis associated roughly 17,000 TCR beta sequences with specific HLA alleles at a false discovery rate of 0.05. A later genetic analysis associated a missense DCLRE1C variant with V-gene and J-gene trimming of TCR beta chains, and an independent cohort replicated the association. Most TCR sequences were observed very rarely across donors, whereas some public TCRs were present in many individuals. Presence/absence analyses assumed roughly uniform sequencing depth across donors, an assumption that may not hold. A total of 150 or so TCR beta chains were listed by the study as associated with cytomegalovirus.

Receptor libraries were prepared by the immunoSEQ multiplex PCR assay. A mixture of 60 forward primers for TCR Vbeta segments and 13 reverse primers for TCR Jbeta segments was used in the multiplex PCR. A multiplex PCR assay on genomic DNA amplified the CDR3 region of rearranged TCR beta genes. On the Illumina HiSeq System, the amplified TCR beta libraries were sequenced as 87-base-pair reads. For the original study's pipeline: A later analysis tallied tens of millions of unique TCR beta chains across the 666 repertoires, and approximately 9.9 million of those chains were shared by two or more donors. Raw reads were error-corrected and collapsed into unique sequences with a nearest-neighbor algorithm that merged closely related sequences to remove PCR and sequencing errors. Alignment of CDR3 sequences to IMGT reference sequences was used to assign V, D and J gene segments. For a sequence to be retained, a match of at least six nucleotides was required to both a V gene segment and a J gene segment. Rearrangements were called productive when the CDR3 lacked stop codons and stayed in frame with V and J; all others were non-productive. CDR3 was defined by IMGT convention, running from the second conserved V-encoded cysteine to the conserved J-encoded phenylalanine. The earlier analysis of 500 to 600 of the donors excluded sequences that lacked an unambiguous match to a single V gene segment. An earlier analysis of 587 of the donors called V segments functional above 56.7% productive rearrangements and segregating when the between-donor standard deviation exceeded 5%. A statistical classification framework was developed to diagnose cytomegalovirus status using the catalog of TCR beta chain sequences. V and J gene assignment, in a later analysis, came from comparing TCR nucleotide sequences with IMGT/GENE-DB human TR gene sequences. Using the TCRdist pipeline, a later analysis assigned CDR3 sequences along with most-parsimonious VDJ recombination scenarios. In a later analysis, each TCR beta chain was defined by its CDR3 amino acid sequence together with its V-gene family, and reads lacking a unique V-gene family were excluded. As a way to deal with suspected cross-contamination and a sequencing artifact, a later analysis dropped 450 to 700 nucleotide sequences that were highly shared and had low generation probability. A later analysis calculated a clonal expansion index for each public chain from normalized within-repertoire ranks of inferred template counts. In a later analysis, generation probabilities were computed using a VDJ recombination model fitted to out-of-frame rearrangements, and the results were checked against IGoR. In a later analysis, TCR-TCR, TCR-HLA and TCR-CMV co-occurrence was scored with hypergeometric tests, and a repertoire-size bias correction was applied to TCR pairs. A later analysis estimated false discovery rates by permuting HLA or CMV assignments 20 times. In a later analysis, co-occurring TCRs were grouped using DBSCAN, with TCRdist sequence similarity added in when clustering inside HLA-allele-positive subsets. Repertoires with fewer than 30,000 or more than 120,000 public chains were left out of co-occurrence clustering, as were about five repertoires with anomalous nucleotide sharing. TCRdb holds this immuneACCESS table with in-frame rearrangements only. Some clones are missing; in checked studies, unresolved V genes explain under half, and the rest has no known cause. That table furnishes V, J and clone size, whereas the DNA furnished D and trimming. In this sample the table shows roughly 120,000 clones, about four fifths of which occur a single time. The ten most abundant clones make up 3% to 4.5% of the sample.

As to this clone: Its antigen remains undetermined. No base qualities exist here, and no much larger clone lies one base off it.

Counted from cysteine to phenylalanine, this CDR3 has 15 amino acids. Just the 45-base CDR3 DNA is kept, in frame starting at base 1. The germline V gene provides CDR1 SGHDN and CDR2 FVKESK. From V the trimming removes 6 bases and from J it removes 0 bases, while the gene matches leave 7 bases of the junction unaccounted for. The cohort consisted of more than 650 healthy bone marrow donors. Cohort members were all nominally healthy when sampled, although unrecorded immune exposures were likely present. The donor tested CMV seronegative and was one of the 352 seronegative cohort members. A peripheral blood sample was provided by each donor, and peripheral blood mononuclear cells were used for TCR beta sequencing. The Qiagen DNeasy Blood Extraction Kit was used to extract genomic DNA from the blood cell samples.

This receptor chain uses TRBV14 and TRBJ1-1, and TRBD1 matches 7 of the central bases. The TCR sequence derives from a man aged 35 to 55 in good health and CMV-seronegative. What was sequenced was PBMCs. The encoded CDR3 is CASRPGGGMNTEAFF. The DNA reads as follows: TGTGCCAGCAGACCAGGGGGTGGTATGAACACTGAAGCTTTCTTT.